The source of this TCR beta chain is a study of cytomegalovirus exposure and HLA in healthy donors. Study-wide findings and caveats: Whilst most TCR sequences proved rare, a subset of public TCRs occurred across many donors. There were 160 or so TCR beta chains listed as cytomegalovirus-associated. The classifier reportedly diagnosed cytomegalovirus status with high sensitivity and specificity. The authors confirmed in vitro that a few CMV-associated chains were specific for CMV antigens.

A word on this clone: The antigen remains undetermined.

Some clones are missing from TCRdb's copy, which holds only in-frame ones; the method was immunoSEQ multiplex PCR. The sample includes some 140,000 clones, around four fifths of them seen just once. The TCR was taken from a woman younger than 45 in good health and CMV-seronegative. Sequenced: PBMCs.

CDR3 amino acids: CASNEGSYNSPLHF. The CDR3 DNA reads as TGTGCCAGCAACGAGGGCTCCTATAATTCACCCCTCCACTTT. This sequence joins TRBV7-9 and TRBJ1-6; D uncertain. Germline V lookup: CDR1 SEHNR, CDR2 FQNEAQ (reference sequence). The CDR3 consists of 14 residues. The V gene lost 7 bases and the J gene lost 0 bases, with 7 bases spanning the gap.